These T cell receptor beta chains were read from a single sample in a study of regulatory T cells in long-lasting Graves disease. TCRdb ran MiXCR on the multiplex PCR reads and lists one entry per CDR3 protein. The sample includes roughly 430,000 distinct CDR3 sequences, roughly a fifth seen only once; the top ten take 14%. Sequenced here: peripheral blood mononuclear cells (PBMCs), sampled when the disease was refractory, from a patient treated with antithyroid drugs. The receptor source for this set is a female donor with Graves disease. The CDR3 runs from the conserved cysteine through the conserved F or W. Each record gives: V gene, clone size, D gene, J gene, CDR3 DNA, CDR3 protein. A D gene is named only where the DNA matches it firmly. Clone size is stated in some rows and not others, as once, few, many or a class when expanded.

TRBV28	many	NA	TRBJ1-2	TGTGCCAGCAGTCCCGGGATTCTCCGCCTCTATGGCTACACCTTC	CASSPGILRLYGYTF
TRBV3-1	many	TRBD2	TRBJ2-5	TGTGCCAGCAGCCAAGAGACTAGCGGCAAAATCCATGAGACCCAGTACTTC	CASSQETSGKIHETQYF
TRBV6-1	NA	TRBD2	TRBJ2-1	TGTGCCAGCTCCACCCAGCGGGGTCAATTAGAGCAGTTCTTC	CASSTQRGQLEQFF
TRBV6-1	many	NA	TRBJ2-5	TGTGCCAGTACTAGTAGACACCGATCTAGGCACCAAGAGACCCAGTACTTC	CASTSRHRSRHQETQYF
TRBV20-1	many	TRBD2	TRBJ2-5	TGCAGTGCTAGACGACTAGCGGGAGGAGGAAAGACCCAGTACTTC	CSARRLAGGGKTQYF
TRBV28	many	TRBD2	TRBJ2-7	TGTGCCAGCTTCGGCGGGAGTATCTACGAGCAGTACTTC	CASFGGSIYEQYF
TRBV9	NA	TRBD2	TRBJ2-5	TGTGCCAGCAGCGCGGGGAGGGGCTTACAAGAGACCCAGTACTTC	CASSAGRGLQETQYF
TRBV19	NA	NA	TRBJ2-7	TGTGCCAGTAGTAACGGATTCGAGTACGAGCAGTACTTC	CASSNGFEYEQYF
TRBV12-3/TRBV12-4	few	NA	TRBJ1-1	TGTGCCAGCAGTCCCTTGGGGCGGACTGAAGCTTTCTTT	CASSPLGRTEAFF
TRBV15	few	NA	TRBJ2-7	TGTGCCACCAGCGGCACCGGGACCCCCTTTTACGAGCAGTACTTC	CATSGTGTPFYEQYF
TRBV5-6	NA	NA	TRBJ1-5	TGTGCCAGCAGCCGCCACAGGAGCAGACAGCCCCAGCATTTT	CASSRHRSRQPQHF
TRBV24-1	many	NA	TRBJ2-5	TGTGCCACCAGTGCGGGGCCTCTCGGGACCCAGTACTTC	CATSAGPLGTQYF
TRBV6-5	many	TRBD2	TRBJ2-7	TGTGCCAGCAGTTACACTGGGACTAGCGGGAGCGCAAGCTCCTACGAGCAGTACTTC	CASSYTGTSGSASSYEQYF
TRBV19	few	NA	TRBJ1-1	TGTGCCAGTAAGCTGGCAGGACGAGAAACTGAAGCTTTCTTT	CASKLAGRETEAFF
TRBV9	few	TRBD2	TRBJ2-2	TGTGCCAGCAGCGTAGACGGGAGGGCCAGGTACACCGGGGAGCTGTTTTTT	CASSVDGRARYTGELFF
TRBV19	NA	NA	TRBJ1-5	TGTGCCAGTAGTACCGTGAATCAGCCCCAGCATTTT	CASSTVNQPQHF
TRBV6-1	NA	NA	TRBJ2-7	TGTGCCAGCAATTCAACAAAGGGACCATCCTACGAGCAGTACTTC	CASNSTKGPSYEQYF
TRBV10-1	NA	NA	TRBJ2-1	TGCGCCAGCAGTGACCGACCCCTTGGAGTAGGAGAGCAGTTCTTC	CASSDRPLGVGEQFF
TRBV12-3/TRBV12-4	many	NA	TRBJ2-5	TGTGCCAGCAGTCCTCCCCCCAACGGTTGGCAAGAGACCCAGTACTTC	CASSPPPNGWQETQYF
TRBV3-1	many	NA	TRBJ2-7	TGTGCCAGCAGCCAAGTTACAGGGCGAAAGCAGTACTTC	CASSQVTGRKQYF
TRBV6-1	NA	TRBD1	TRBJ1-1	TGTGCCAGCATCCCGGGACAGGGACGGGTTACAACTGAAGCTTTCTTT	CASIPGQGRVTTEAFF
TRBV6-1	once	NA	TRBJ1-3	TGTGCCAGCAGTGGAGTACAGGGCTCTGGAAACACCATATATTTT	CASSGVQGSGNTIYF
TRBV6-5	few	NA	TRBJ2-2	TGTGCCAGCAGTTTGGGCAGGGAAATCGGGGAGCTGTTTTTT	CASSLGREIGELFF
TRBV20-1	few	NA	TRBJ2-2	TGCAGTGCCCGAGCTGGCGCGAACACCGGGGAGCTGTTTTTT	CSARAGANTGELFF
TRBV20-1	NA	TRBD1	TRBJ2-7	TGCAGTGCTAGAGGAGGGCTGCGACAGGGGGATTATGAGCAGTACTTC	CSARGGLRQGDYEQYF
TRBV28	many	NA	TRBJ1-4	TGTGCCAGCATCGGTGTTAAGGAAGAAAAACTGTTTTTT	CASIGVKEEKLFF
TRBV5-1	few	TRBD1	TRBJ2-7	TGCGCCAGCAGCTTGGGGGGGACAGACTCCTACGAGCAGTACTTC	CASSLGGTDSYEQYF
TRBV10-3	many	TRBD1	TRBJ1-1	TGTGCCATCAGTGAAATGTTCGGGACAGGGGGTGGGCCTGAAGCTTTCTTC	CAISEMFGTGGGPEAFF
TRBV15	many	TRBD1	TRBJ2-5	TGTGCCACCAGCGGGACAGTCGAAGAGACCCAGTACTTC	CATSGTVEETQYF
TRBV3-1	NA	TRBD2	TRBJ2-1	TGTGCCAGCAGCCAAGCTCCGGGACTAGCCTCCTACAATGAGCAGTTCTTC	CASSQAPGLASYNEQFF
TRBV6-2/TRBV6-3	many	TRBD1	TRBJ1-1	TGTGCCAGCAGTCCCTCGTGGACAGGTGCCACTGAAGCTTTCTTT	CASSPSWTGATEAFF
TRBV28	few	NA	TRBJ2-7	TGTGCCAGCAATGCCGGACGGGAGAACTACGAGCAGTACTTC	CASNAGRENYEQYF
TRBV5-4	NA	TRBD2	TRBJ2-5	TGTGCCAGCAGCTTGTCAAGCGGGAGTTTAGAGACCCAGTACTTC	CASSLSSGSLETQYF
TRBV27	many	TRBD1	TRBJ1-2	TGTGCCAGCAGTTTATGGCCGGGACAGGGCGGTGGCTACACCTTC	CASSLWPGQGGGYTF
TRBV9	NA	NA	TRBJ1-5	TGTGCCAGCAGCAGTGGGCTCGACAATCAGCCCCAGCATTTT	CASSSGLDNQPQHF
TRBV15	once	NA	TRBJ2-3	TGTGCCACCAGCAGAGCGCGGAGACTAGTAATAGATACGCAGTATTTT	CATSRARRLVIDTQYF
TRBV28	many	NA	TRBJ1-1	TGTGCCAGCAGTTCCCCGGGAGACATGAACACTGAAGCTTTCTTT	CASSSPGDMNTEAFF
TRBV27	few	TRBD1	TRBJ2-7	TGTGCCAGCAGTCCTAACAGGGGCAACTACGAGCAGTACTTC	CASSPNRGNYEQYF
TRBV19	few	NA	TRBJ2-7	TGTGCCAGTAGTCCCGGACAGATAACCTACGAGCAGTACTTC	CASSPGQITYEQYF
TRBV2	many	TRBD1	TRBJ1-5	TGTGCCAGCAGGACAGGGGGCAATCAGCCCCAGCATTTT	CASRTGGNQPQHF
TRBV20-1	NA	TRBD1	TRBJ1-4	TGCAGTGCTAGAGATATAGGTTGGGACAGGGAAGAAAAACTGTTTTTT	CSARDIGWDREEKLFF
TRBV24-1	many	NA	TRBJ1-1	TGTGCCACCAGTGATTTTAAGGGGCTTGCTTTCTTT	CATSDFKGLAFF